The rows below give T cell receptor beta chains drawn from one sample of a study of CD8 T cells in ankylosing spondylitis. TCRdb re-called the 5' RACE reads through MiXCR, storing one row per CDR3 protein. The top ten hold 3.5% to 4.5% of the sample, which has 290,000 or so distinct CDR3 sequences, less than 25% seen once. The sequencing sample was made of blood, either unsorted or a sorted T cell fraction (not recorded which). These TCRs come from a female donor with ankylosing spondylitis or in good health (not recorded which). The CDR3 runs from the conserved cysteine through the conserved F or W. The D gene is left open where the match is weak. The size field is filled for only some rows; it gives once, few, many or a size class.

V gene	CDR3 length	D gene	clone size	J gene	CDR3 protein	CDR3 DNA
TRBV3-1	12	NA	NA	TRBJ2-1	CASSLTLGEQFF	TGTGCCAGCAGCCTCACCCTGGGTGAGCAGTTCTTC
TRBV5-6	18	TRBD2	few	TRBJ2-1	CASSFWTSGRPTYNEQFF	TGTGCCAGCAGCTTCTGGACTAGCGGGAGGCCGACCTACAATGAGCAGTTCTTC
TRBV27	14	NA	few	TRBJ2-1	CASSLTDYYNEQFF	TGTGCCAGCAGTTTAACGGACTATTACAATGAGCAGTTCTTC
TRBV20-1	14	NA	NA	TRBJ2-7	CSASGKAGTYEQYF	TGCAGTGCTAGTGGGAAGGCGGGGACCTACGAGCAGTACTTC
TRBV12-3/TRBV12-4	15	NA	many	TRBJ1-2	CASSWKSGPPKGYTF	TGTGCCAGCAGTTGGAAATCGGGTCCCCCTAAAGGCTACACCTTC
TRBV7-9	12	NA	many	TRBJ2-7	CASSRPPYEQYF	TGTGCCAGCAGCCGCCCGCCCTACGAGCAGTACTTC
TRBV3-1	17	TRBD2	few	TRBJ2-1	CASSQGPGAGVRNEQFF	TGTGCCAGCAGCCAAGGACCCGGAGCGGGAGTACGCAATGAGCAGTTCTTC
TRBV7-2	13	NA	few	TRBJ2-3	CASSPTPTDTQYF	TGTGCCAGCAGCCCCACCCCCACAGATACGCAGTATTTT
TRBV7-2	17	NA	few	TRBJ2-3	CASSLTRVFLRTDTQYF	TGTGCCAGCAGCTTGACCAGGGTCTTTCTACGCACAGATACGCAGTATTTT
TRBV4-3	16	TRBD2	few	TRBJ2-1	CASSQDWREISNEQFF	TGCGCCAGCAGCCAAGATTGGCGGGAGATTAGTAATGAGCAGTTCTTC
TRBV12-3/TRBV12-4	16	NA	once	TRBJ2-3	CASSFNLSPLRNTQYF	TGTGCCAGCAGTTTTAATCTCTCCCCCTTAAGGAATACGCAGTATTTT
TRBV3-1	15	TRBD2	NA	TRBJ2-7	CASSQGSGRADEQYF	TGTGCCAGCAGCCAAGGAAGCGGGAGGGCTGACGAGCAGTACTTC
TRBV6-1	15	NA	NA	TRBJ2-2	CASRTEGGQSGELFF	TGTGCCAGCAGGACCGAAGGGGGTCAGTCCGGGGAGCTGTTTTTT
TRBV20-1	13	TRBD1	many	TRBJ1-1	CSAPRGGNTEAFF	TGCAGTGCACCCAGGGGGGGAAACACTGAAGCTTTCTTT
TRBV6-1	15	NA	NA	TRBJ2-1	CASSDLGGEYNEQFF	TGTGCCAGCAGTGATCTGGGGGGCGAGTACAATGAGCAGTTCTTC
TRBV5-1	14	TRBD2	few	TRBJ2-1	CASSRREPGEEQFF	TGCGCCAGCAGTCGGCGGGAGCCGGGAGAGGAGCAGTTCTTC
TRBV20-1	15	TRBD1	few	TRBJ1-1	CSEAPGTGLNTEAFF	TGCAGTGAGGCTCCCGGGACAGGTTTGAACACTGAAGCTTTCTTT
TRBV7-9	14	TRBD2	few	TRBJ2-1	CASSLSGRRGEQFF	TGTGCCAGCAGCCTAAGCGGGAGACGGGGTGAGCAGTTCTTC
TRBV7-2	13	NA	NA	TRBJ2-1	CASSFYEESEQFF	TGTGCCAGCAGCTTTTATGAGGAGTCTGAGCAGTTCTTC
TRBV4-3	13	NA	NA	TRBJ2-1	CASSQAGRGEQFF	TGCGCCAGCAGCCAAGCTGGGCGTGGTGAGCAGTTCTTC
TRBV10-3	14	NA	many	TRBJ1-1	CAISESEREGEAFF	TGTGCCATCAGTGAGTCGGAGAGGGAGGGTGAAGCTTTCTTT
TRBV5-1	16	TRBD1	few	TRBJ2-5	CASSLSPGQGEKTQYF	TGCGCCAGCAGCTTGTCTCCGGGACAGGGGGAAAAGACCCAGTACTTC
TRBV18	15	TRBD2	few	TRBJ2-5	CASSPALGLQETQYF	TGTGCCAGCTCACCAGCCTTGGGACTACAAGAGACCCAGTACTTC
TRBV5-5	18	NA	many	TRBJ2-1	CASSLGASAAGRDNEQFF	TGTGCCAGCAGCTTGGGGGCGAGCGCGGCAGGGAGAGACAATGAGCAGTTCTTC
TRBV27	16	TRBD2	few	TRBJ2-1	CASSNLAGEVYNEQFF	TGTGCCAGCAGTAATCTAGCGGGAGAAGTCTACAATGAGCAGTTCTTC
TRBV2	14	NA	once	TRBJ2-3	CASSEAFGADTQYF	TGTGCCAGCAGTGAAGCGTTCGGGGCCGATACGCAGTATTTT
TRBV7-9	16	TRBD2	NA	TRBJ2-1	CASSPSGTSEGNEQFF	TGTGCCAGCAGCCCCTCGGGGACTAGCGAGGGTAATGAGCAGTTCTTC
TRBV5-5	12	NA	NA	TRBJ2-2	CASSFIEGELFF	TGTGCCAGCAGCTTCATTGAAGGGGAGCTGTTTTTT
TRBV6-1	19	TRBD2	NA	TRBJ2-1	CASSHSGSGGGRLYNEQFF	TGTGCCAGCAGCCATAGCGGGAGCGGTGGGGGGCGTCTCTACAATGAGCAGTTCTTC
TRBV20-1	12	NA	many	TRBJ1-1	CSARTQTNEAFF	TGCAGTGCTAGAACCCAGACTAATGAAGCTTTCTTT
TRBV9	14	TRBD2	few	TRBJ2-1	CASSETSGEGVQFF	TGTGCCAGCAGCGAGACTAGCGGGGAAGGGGTGCAGTTCTTC
TRBV4-2	13	NA	few	TRBJ1-1	CASSQEANTEAFF	TGTGCCAGCAGCCAAGAGGCCAACACTGAAGCTTTCTTT
TRBV5-5	14	NA	few	TRBJ1-4	CASTLDILEEKLFF	TGTGCCAGCACCCTGGACATCTTAGAGGAAAAACTGTTTTTT
TRBV12-3/TRBV12-4	11	NA	few	TRBJ1-3	CAVSRGYTIYF	TGTGCCGTCTCCCGGGGTTACACCATATATTTT
TRBV7-9	15	NA	few	TRBJ1-6	CASSRDTSYNSPLHF	TGTGCCAGCAGCCGGGACACCTCCTATAATTCACCCCTCCACTTT
TRBV5-4	14	NA	NA	TRBJ2-1	CASSVEGSYNEQFF	TGTGCCAGCAGCGTGGAGGGGTCCTACAATGAGCAGTTCTTC
TRBV6-6	13	TRBD2	NA	TRBJ2-7	CASSSRERYEQYF	TGTGCCAGCAGTTCGCGGGAGAGGTACGAGCAGTACTTC
TRBV20-1	16	TRBD1	NA	TRBJ2-7	CSARDVRGQGAREQYF	TGCAGTGCTAGAGATGTTAGGGGACAGGGGGCTCGGGAGCAGTACTTC
TRBV2	13	NA	NA	TRBJ2-3	CASNDEVTDTQYF	TGTGCCAGCAACGACGAGGTTACAGATACGCAGTATTTT
TRBV12-3/TRBV12-4	13	NA	few	TRBJ2-3	CASRNDSTDTQYF	TGTGCCAGCAGGAATGACAGCACAGATACGCAGTATTTT
TRBV20-1	14	NA	many	TRBJ2-4	CSARVAGRLDIQYF	TGCAGTGCTAGAGTAGCAGGGAGATTGGACATTCAGTACTTC
TRBV5-1	15	NA	NA	TRBJ2-7	CASSLGPGEAYEQYF	TGCGCCAGCAGCCTGGGCCCGGGAGAGGCCTACGAGCAGTACTTC
TRBV20-1	14	TRBD2	NA	TRBJ2-7	CSARFAGGIYEQYF	TGCAGTGCTAGGTTTGCGGGAGGGATCTACGAGCAGTACTTC
TRBV20-1	15	NA	few	TRBJ2-5	CSANPVAFGQETQYF	TGCAGTGCTAACCCGGTGGCATTCGGCCAAGAGACCCAGTACTTC
TRBV4-3	16	NA	NA	TRBJ2-1	CASSQGRVISYNEQFF	TGCGCCAGCAGCCAAGGCCGAGTTATCTCCTACAATGAGCAGTTCTTC
TRBV30	13	TRBD2	NA	TRBJ2-1	CAWTSGSWGEQFF	TGTGCCTGGACGAGCGGGAGTTGGGGTGAGCAGTTCTTC
TRBV9	15	TRBD2	once	TRBJ2-1	CASSGTSGRGGEQFF	TGTGCCAGCAGCGGGACTAGCGGCCGTGGTGGTGAGCAGTTCTTC
TRBV20-1	15	TRBD1	NA	TRBJ2-3	CSDDRGWISTDTQYF	TGCAGTGATGACAGGGGGTGGATTAGCACAGATACGCAGTATTTT
TRBV7-6	15	TRBD2	NA	TRBJ2-5	CASSLVLAGVSNQYF	TGTGCCAGCAGCTTAGTACTAGCGGGAGTTAGCAACCAGTACTTC
TRBV6-2/TRBV6-3	13	NA	NA	TRBJ2-1	CASSYAQYNEQFF	TGTGCCAGCAGTTACGCGCAATACAATGAGCAGTTCTTC
TRBV12-3/TRBV12-4	15	TRBD2	NA	TRBJ2-2	CASSPSGDNTGELFF	TGTGCCAGCAGTCCTAGCGGAGATAACACCGGGGAGCTGTTTTTT
TRBV6-6	13	NA	NA	TRBJ2-7	CASSSSDSYEQYF	TGTGCCAGCAGCTCTTCTGACTCCTACGAGCAGTACTTC
TRBV13	13	NA	few	TRBJ2-3	CASVGDSTDTQYF	TGTGCCAGCGTGGGGGACTCCACAGATACGCAGTATTTT
TRBV6-5	16	TRBD1	NA	TRBJ2-3	CASSYSGQGLTDTQYF	TGTGCCAGCAGTTACTCGGGACAGGGCCTCACAGATACGCAGTATTTT